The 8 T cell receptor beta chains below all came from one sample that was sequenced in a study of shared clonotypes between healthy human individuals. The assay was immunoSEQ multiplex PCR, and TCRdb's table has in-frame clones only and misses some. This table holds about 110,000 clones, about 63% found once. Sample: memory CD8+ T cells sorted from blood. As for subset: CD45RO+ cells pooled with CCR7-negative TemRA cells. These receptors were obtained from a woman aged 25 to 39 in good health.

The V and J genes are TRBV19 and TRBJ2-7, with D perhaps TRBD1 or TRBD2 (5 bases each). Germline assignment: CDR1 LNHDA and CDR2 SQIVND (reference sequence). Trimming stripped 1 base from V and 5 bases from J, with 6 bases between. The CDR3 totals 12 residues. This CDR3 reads CASSIAGHEQYF. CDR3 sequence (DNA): TGTGCCAGTAGTATAGCGGGGCACGAGCAGTACTTC.

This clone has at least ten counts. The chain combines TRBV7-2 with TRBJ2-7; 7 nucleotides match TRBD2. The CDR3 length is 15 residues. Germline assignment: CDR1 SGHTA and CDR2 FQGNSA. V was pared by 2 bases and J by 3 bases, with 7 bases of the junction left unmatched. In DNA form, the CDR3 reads TGTGCCAGCAGCTTATCTAGCGGCCCTCTCTACGAGCAGTACTTC. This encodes CASSLSSGPLYEQYF.

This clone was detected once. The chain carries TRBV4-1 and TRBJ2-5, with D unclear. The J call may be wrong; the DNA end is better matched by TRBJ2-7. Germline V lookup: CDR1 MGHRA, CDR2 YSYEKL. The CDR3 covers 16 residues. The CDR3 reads CASSQEGHTFSYEQYF. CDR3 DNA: TGCGCCAGCAGCCAAGAAGGGCACACCTTCTCCTACGAGCAGTACTTC.

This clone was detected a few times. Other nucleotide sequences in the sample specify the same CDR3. The chain's CDR3 is CASSELAGSTDTQYF. In nucleotides, the CDR3 is TGTGCCAGCAGTGAATTAGCGGGCAGCACAGATACGCAGTATTTT. V and J are TRBV6-4 and TRBJ2-3; 7 positions match TRBD2. Trimming removed 3 bases from V and 0 bases from J; junction bases left unmatched: 3. The germline gives CDR1 MRHNA, CDR2 SNTAGT. The CDR3 sequence is 15 residues long.

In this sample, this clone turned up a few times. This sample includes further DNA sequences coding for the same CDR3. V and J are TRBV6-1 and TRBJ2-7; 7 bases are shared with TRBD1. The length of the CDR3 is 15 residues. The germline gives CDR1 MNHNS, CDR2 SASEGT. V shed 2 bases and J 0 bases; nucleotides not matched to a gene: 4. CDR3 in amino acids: CASSERAGGSYEQYF. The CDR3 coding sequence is TGTGCCAGCAGTGAAAGGGCAGGGGGCTCCTACGAGCAGTACTTC.

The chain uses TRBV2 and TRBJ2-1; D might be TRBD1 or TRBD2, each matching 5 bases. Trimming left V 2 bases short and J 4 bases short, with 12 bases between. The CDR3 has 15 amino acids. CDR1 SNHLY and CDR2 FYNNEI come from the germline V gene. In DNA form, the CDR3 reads TGTGCCAGCAGTGAAAGGTGGGGGAGATACAATGAGCAGTTCTTC. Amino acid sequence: CASSERWGRYNEQFF.

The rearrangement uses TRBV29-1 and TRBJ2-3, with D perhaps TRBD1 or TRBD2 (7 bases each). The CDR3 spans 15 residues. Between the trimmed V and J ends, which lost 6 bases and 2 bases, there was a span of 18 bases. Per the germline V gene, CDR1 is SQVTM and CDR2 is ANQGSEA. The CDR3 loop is CSVTGTGGFTDTQYF. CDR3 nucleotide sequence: TGCAGCGTGACAGGGACGGGGGGCTTCACAGATACGCAGTATTTT.

The CDR3 here is CASSPGTSHYNEQFF. The DNA for the CDR3 is TGTGCCAGCAGCCCAGGGACTAGCCACTACAATGAGCAGTTCTTC. The chain has TRBV6-5 and TRBJ2-1, with 9 bases matching TRBD2. With 6 bases clipped from V and 3 bases from J, the junction kept 6 bases outside the gene matches. CDR1 and CDR2 from the germline V gene are MNHEY and SVGAGI. The CDR3 length is 15 residues.